This T cell receptor (beta chain) is from a study of blood T cell repertoires in COVID-19. Study overall: The United States, Italy and Spain were the sources of the acute and convalescent COVID-19 samples. PBMCs, B-cell-depleted T cells, or T cells provided the cDNA or gDNA that made up the material.

Original handling: By means of reference gene primer amplification, nucleated cell counts were estimated. The repertoire was sequenced with immunoSEQ multiplex PCR; TCRdb's copy has only in-frame clones and lacks some. That table supplies the V and J calls and clone size; D and trimming were determined from the DNA. The repertoire holds roughly 300,000 clones, with 87% as singletons. This CDR3 has 17 amino acids. The V and J ends lost 5 bases and 2 bases, in that order; junction bases with no gene match: 13. The germline V gene has CDR1 MNHNY and CDR2 SVGAGI (reference sequence). Donors in Cohort 3 counted as recovered after two negative PCRs, clearance, or symptom resolution.

Sequencing used PBMCs or T cells enriched from blood (not recorded which). The receptor's source is a woman younger than 45 who had recovered from COVID-19. J is TRBJ2-7 and V is TRBV6-6, with 9 bases aligning to TRBD2. The CDR3 bases are TGTGCCAGCAGTCGAAAGGGTAGCGGGGGCCCCGCCTACGAGCAGTACTTC. Protein product: CASSRKGSGGPAYEQYF.